This T cell receptor (beta chain) derives from a study of T cell repertoires in cytomegalovirus infection. V lost 5 bases, J lost 1 base, and 23 bases lay in between. There are 18 residues in the CDR3. CDR1 is MNHEY, CDR2 SMNVEV, per germline (reference sequence). This clonotype was observed at least ten times. Its cognate antigen is unknown. Via MiXCR, TCRdb re-called the reads, giving one row per CDR3 protein. The data hold around 450,000 distinct CDR3 sequences, with around 10% observed a single time. Notes on the study in general: It was HLA-C-restricted CMV-specific TCR beta clonotypes that dominated the response ex vivo.

The chain links TRBV27 to TRBJ1-1, with D perhaps matching TRBD1 (5 bases). The source is a human donor in good health (CMV status not recorded). Some clones in this sample may be carry-over from other donors' samples. Sequencing was performed on PBMCs. The CDR3 region is CASSPNRGGFGANTEAFF. As DNA, the CDR3 is TGTGCCAGCAGTCCGAACCGGGGGGGGTTCGGGGCGAACACTGAAGCTTTCTTT.